What follows is one T cell receptor (beta chain) and its context. These data originate in a study of T cell responses to AZD1222 COVID-19 vaccine. Across the whole study: Pooling of second doses given at about 4 or about 12 weeks was done.

Germline loops: CDR1 MNHNS, CDR2 SASEGT. The V end was cut by 3 bases, the J end by 6 bases, with 14 bases between. This CDR3 is 15 amino acids long. The protocol was immunoSEQ multiplex PCR, while the TCRdb copy is restricted to in-frame clones and leaves out a portion. Of around 100,000 clones detected, roughly 90% appear once; the ten largest clones hold roughly a sixth. This sequence originates from an adult in good health. The chain has TRBV6-1 and TRBJ1-4; D is unclear. The specimen was peripheral blood, collected on day 0 of AZD1222 vaccination. The CDR3 coding sequence is TGTGCCAGCAGTGATGGTCCGGATGGGTATGAAAAACTGTTTTTT. Translation: CASSDGPDGYEKLFF.